This T cell receptor beta chain was recorded in a study of radiation and T cells in renal cell carcinoma (dated by TCRdb to 2020 to 2022). Context from the whole study: In total, approximately 53 samples, comprising around 25 tumors and some 27 peripheral blood samples, were subjected to TCR beta sequencing. The last blood draw happened 4 weeks after radiation, timed to coincide with nephrectomy. Across all 50 or so samples, 4 million or so unique CDR3 nucleotide sequences encoding around 2.8 million unique CDR3 amino acid sequences were identified.

Following the manufacturer's recommendations, the immunoSEQ kit was used to generate TCR beta libraries from genomic DNA. Library preparation used a first multiplex PCR with proprietary primers, then a second PCR adding unique barcodes, with bead cleanups after each round. Each sample batch included a kit-provided positive control reaction and a negative control reaction. The final libraries were assessed on an Agilent 4200 TapeStation D1000 ScreenTape, pooled by volume, and quantified by qPCR. Sequencing was performed on an Illumina NextSeq500 using a MidOutput 150-cycle cartridge, with 156 Read1 cycles, 15 Index1 cycles, and the kit custom primers. The pooled library was loaded at approximately 1 pM, with an approximately 20% PhiX control spiked in. Per the original workflow: Vendor-processed data were analyzed in R, with a clonotype defined as all T cells sharing the same CDR3 nucleotide sequence. In the clone abundance analyses, frequencies were normalized to the 10,000 most abundant clones in each sample. Public T cell clones, which averaged fewer than five per sample, were excluded before analysis. Tumor-enriched clonotypes and baseline blood-enriched clonotypes were defined as those with an abundance difference of at least 32-fold between compartments. Clonotypes expanded or contracted between blood time points were identified with a beta-binomial differential abundance model. Tumor-blood repertoire similarity was measured with the Baroni-Urbani and Buser coefficient, and group comparisons used two-tailed Wilcoxon tests in R. What TCRdb holds here is the immuneACCESS table cut down to in-frame rearrangements. Part of the clones is not present; checked against another copy, under half of the missing clones reflect an unresolved V gene, and the others are unexplained. Clone size and the V and J calls come from that table; the DNA yielded D and trimming. The sample contains around 45,000 clones, over 80% of them found a single time. The biggest ten clones account for 25% to 30% of the sample.

The time point label on this specimen signifies: blood 4 weeks post-SBRT, at nephrectomy. Reading the label with the study, this specimen's treatment or condition is: 15 Gy SBRT to primary tumor, nephrectomy 4 weeks later. Samples were obtained from a clinical trial, in which 15 Gy stereotactic body radiation therapy was delivered to primary renal cell carcinomas and nephrectomy was performed 4 weeks later. To follow tumor-enriched clonotypes, serial peripheral blood was collected from radiation-treated patients at baseline and at 2 weeks and 4 weeks after SBRT. Every patient had renal cell carcinoma of clear cell pathology. The QIAamp DNA Blood Mini Kit (Qiagen) was used to prepare genomic DNA for TCR sequencing. The analyses included just those samples that passed every quality control check. What the work shows at the level of the full study, not this receptor alone: Because the trial had a single-armed design, the trial could not examine how radiation dose or scheduling affected the TCR repertoire. Changes in the blood repertoire were not tracked past 4 weeks after treatment. In blood, the top tumor clonotypes increased from baseline to 2 weeks after radiation and then shrank by 4 weeks, which suggests a temporary expansion of tumor-resident clones. Because pretreatment tumor biopsies were not available, the study could not determine whether clonotypes were already present within the tumor at baseline.

Relative to germline, V is missing 3 bases and J is missing 7 bases, with 5 bases of the junction outside any gene match. The CDR3, cysteine through phenylalanine, is 15 amino acids long. The sequence is cut down to CDR3 DNA, 45 bases in frame from base 1. As encoded in the germline V gene, CDR1 is SGHAT while CDR2 is FQNNGV. On this clone: No cognate antigen has been identified for it. Base qualities were left out, and no much larger clone turns up one base away.

Here the chain combines TRBV11-2 and TRBJ2-1; TRBD2 agrees with 11 junctional bases. Sequences were derived from blood, sampled from a patient whose treatment included radiotherapy and nephrectomy. This sequence was found in a woman between 65 and 79 years old with renal cell carcinoma. The CDR3 region reads CASSFGTSGLNEQFF. The nucleotide sequence reads as follows: TGTGCCAGCAGCTTTGGGACTAGCGGACTTAATGAGCAGTTCTTC.